This TCR beta chain was sequenced in a study of early stage breast cancer tumors. Overall study: ER+/PR+/HER2- status applied to twelve of 16 invasive breast tumors. Study results and limitations: Tumors had approximately 2.5-fold higher T cell density than normal breast.

A note on this clone: Its antigen is not identified.

This CDR3 spans 16 amino acids. V shed 4 bases, J shed 4 bases, and the junction held 6 bases outside the gene matches. Germline lookup yields CDR1 MNHEY and CDR2 SMNVEV (reference sequence). Each sample had two DNA replicates, about 0.47 ug blood or roughly 1.4 ug tissue. Profiling relied on immunoSEQ multiplex PCR, and the TCRdb table lists in-frame clones only, not all of them. Of around 30,000 clones listed, 70% to 75% are singletons. Sequencing used breast tumor tissue. The gene calls are TRBV27 and TRBJ2-7, with 14 bases aligning to TRBD2. The TCR was taken from a person younger than 45 with breast cancer. CDR3 sequence (DNA): TGTGCCAGCAGTTCCTGGACTAGCGGGAGGTATTACGAGCAGTACTTC. Protein sequence: CASSSWTSGRYYEQYF.